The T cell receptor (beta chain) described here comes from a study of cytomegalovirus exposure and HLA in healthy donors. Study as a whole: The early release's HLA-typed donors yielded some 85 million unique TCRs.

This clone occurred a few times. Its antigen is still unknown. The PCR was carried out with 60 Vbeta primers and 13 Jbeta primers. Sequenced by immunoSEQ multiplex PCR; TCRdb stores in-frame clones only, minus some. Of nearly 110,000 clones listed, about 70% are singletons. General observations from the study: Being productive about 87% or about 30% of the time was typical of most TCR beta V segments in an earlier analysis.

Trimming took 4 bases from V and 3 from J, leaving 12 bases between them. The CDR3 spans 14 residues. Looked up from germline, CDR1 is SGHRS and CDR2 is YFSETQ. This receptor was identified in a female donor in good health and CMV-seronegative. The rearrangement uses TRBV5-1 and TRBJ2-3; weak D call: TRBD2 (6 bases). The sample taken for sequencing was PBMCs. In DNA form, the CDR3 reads TGCGCCAGCAGCGACGCCGCGGGGACAGATACGCAGTATTTT. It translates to CASSDAAGTDTQYF.